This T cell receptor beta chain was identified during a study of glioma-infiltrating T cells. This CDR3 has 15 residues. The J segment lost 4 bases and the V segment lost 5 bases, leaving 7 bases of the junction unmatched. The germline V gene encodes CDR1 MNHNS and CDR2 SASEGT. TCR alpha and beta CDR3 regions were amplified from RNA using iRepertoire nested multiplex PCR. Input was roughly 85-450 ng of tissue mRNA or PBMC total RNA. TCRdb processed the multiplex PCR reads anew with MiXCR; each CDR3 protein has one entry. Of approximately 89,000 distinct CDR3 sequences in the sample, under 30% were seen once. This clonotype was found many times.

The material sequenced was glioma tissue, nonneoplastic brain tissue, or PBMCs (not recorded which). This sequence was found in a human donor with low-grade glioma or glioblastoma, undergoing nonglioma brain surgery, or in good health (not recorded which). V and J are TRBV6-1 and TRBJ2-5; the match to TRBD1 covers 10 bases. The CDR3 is CASSSDRGSLETQYF. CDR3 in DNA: TGTGCCAGCAGTTCGGACAGGGGGTCATTAGAGACCCAGTACTTC.